In its sample, the clone carrying this T cell receptor beta chain was seen a few times. V was cut by 5 bases and J by 0 bases, with 15 bases left in between. Looked up from germline, CDR1 is SGHDT and CDR2 is YYEEEE. The CDR3 is 15 amino acids. The whole isolated RNA underwent reverse transcription, so sequencing captured expressed TCRB transcripts. Only in-frame clones appear in the TCRdb table, and some are missing; sequencing was by immunoSEQ multiplex PCR. The data hold roughly 500,000 clones, with 9.5% to 12% observed a single time. This sample was included in a study of beta chain features in type 1 diabetes.

Specimen: naive CD4+ T cells from blood. The sequence was obtained from a woman aged 18 to 35 in good health. The rearrangement joins TRBV5-6 to TRBJ2-7; D is perhaps TRBD1 (5 bases). The chain's CDR3 is CASSRDSRLSYEQYF. The DNA of the CDR3 is TGTGCCAGCAGTCGCGACAGCAGACTCTCCTACGAGCAGTACTTC.